The rows below give T cell receptor beta chains drawn from one sample of a study of CD8 T cells in ankylosing spondylitis. From the 5' RACE reads, TCRdb called clonotypes with MiXCR, one entry per CDR3 protein. Of under 200,000 distinct CDR3 sequences listed, roughly 13% were seen once; the top ten hold approximately 11%. Specimen: blood, either unsorted or a sorted T cell fraction (not recorded which). These receptors all stem from a female donor with ankylosing spondylitis or in good health (not recorded which). The CDR3 runs from the conserved cysteine through the conserved F or W. Each record gives: V gene, D gene, J gene, clone size, CDR3 protein, CDR3 DNA. The D gene is left open where the match is weak. Clone size is not always given. Where it is, it says once, few, many or a class for expanded clones.

TRBV7-2,.,TRBJ2-2,many,CASRRERITGELFF,TGTGCCAGCAGAAGGGAGAGAATAACCGGGGAGCTGTTTTTT
TRBV24-1,.,TRBJ1-2,.,CATSDKEYRWGYTF,TGTGCCACCAGTGATAAGGAGTACCGGTGGGGCTACACCTTC
TRBV7-9,TRBD2,TRBJ2-1,many,CASSLAPLAGGRRFF,TGTGCCAGCAGCTTAGCGCCCCTAGCGGGAGGTCGACGGTTCTTC
TRBV29-1,.,TRBJ1-2,.,CSVGDPGSHYGYTF,TGCAGCGTTGGAGATCCCGGGTCCCACTATGGCTACACCTTC
TRBV28,TRBD1,TRBJ1-1,.,CASGQGAQNTEAFF,TGTGCCAGCGGACAGGGGGCGCAGAACACTGAAGCTTTCTTT
TRBV7-2,.,TRBJ1-6,many,CASSSIEMDNSPLHF,TGTGCCAGCAGCTCAATTGAGATGGATAATTCACCCCTCCACTTT
TRBV3-1,.,TRBJ2-2,many,CASSQVRRGELFF,TGTGCCAGCAGCCAAGTTCGAAGAGGGGAGCTGTTTTTT
TRBV12-3/TRBV12-4,.,TRBJ1-3,many,CASRAYSGPLDTIYF,TGTGCCAGCAGAGCCTACAGCGGTCCTCTCGACACCATATATTTT
TRBV9,.,TRBJ2-1,many,CASSVVSRNEQFF,TGTGCCAGCAGCGTAGTTTCCCGCAATGAGCAGTTCTTC
TRBV20-1,TRBD1,TRBJ1-6,many,CSARPGQGASPLHF,TGCAGTGCTAGACCGGGACAGGGGGCTTCACCCCTCCACTTT
TRBV11-2,TRBD2,TRBJ2-7,few,CASGGSGLPYEQYF,TGTGCCAGCGGCGGGAGCGGATTACCCTACGAGCAGTACTTC
TRBV11-2,.,TRBJ2-5,few,CASSLEGSGTQYF,TGTGCCAGCAGCTTAGAGGGTAGCGGGACCCAGTACTTC
TRBV11-2,.,TRBJ2-5,many,CASSLETQYF,TGTGCCAGCAGCTTAGAGACCCAGTACTTC
TRBV7-2,.,TRBJ1-2,many,CASSLWNYGYTF,TGTGCCAGCAGCTTATGGAACTATGGCTACACCTTC
TRBV4-1,TRBD1,TRBJ2-7,few,CASSQPGTGDEQYF,TGCGCCAGCAGCCAACCCGGGACAGGGGACGAGCAGTACTTC
TRBV12-3/TRBV12-4,.,TRBJ1-5,many,CASSLAGGLNQPQHF,TGTGCCAGCAGTTTGGCTGGAGGGCTCAATCAGCCCCAGCATTTT